This TCR beta chain was captured in a study of tumor-infiltrating lymphocytes in oesophageal squamous cell carcinoma. TCRdb itself ran the PCR reads through MiXCR, one entry per CDR3 protein. There are 15,000 or so distinct CDR3 sequences in the sample; approximately 47% occur only once, and around two fifths lies in the top ten. By proportion, this clonotype is medium-sized. This CDR3 region has 15 residues. Germline CDR1 is SGHTA and CDR2 is FQGNSA. Trimming cost V 0 bases and J 5 bases; bases outside gene matches: 1. The chain joins TRBV7-2 to TRBJ2-1, with 10 bases that match TRBD2. The sequence came from a female donor with esophageal squamous cell carcinoma. Sequenced: normal esophageal tissue next to the tumor. The CDR3 DNA follows: TGTGCCAGCAGCTTAGCAGGACTAGCGGACAATGAGCAGTTCTTC. Its translation: CASSLAGLADNEQFF.